The rows below give T cell receptor beta chains drawn from one sample of a study of cytomegalovirus exposure and HLA in healthy donors. Using immunoSEQ multiplex PCR, the repertoire was profiled, and TCRdb retains in-frame clones only, with some absent. There are around 170,000 clones in the sample; roughly 85% occur only once, and approximately 16% lies in the top ten. Sample: PBMCs. The receptors stem from a man aged 18 to 29 in good health and CMV-seropositive. Both conserved end residues are part of each CDR3. The D gene is left open where the match is weak. The size of a clone is reported for some rows only, either as once, few or many, or as a class for expanded clones.

D gene: -; J gene: TRBJ1-5; clone size: -; V gene: TRBV30; CDR3 protein: CAWTPGGSSNQPQHF; CDR3 DNA: TGTGCCTGGACTCCAGGTGGCAGCAGTAATCAGCCCCAGCATTTT
D gene: -; J gene: TRBJ2-2; clone size: -; V gene: TRBV5-1; CDR3 protein: CASRSATGELFF; CDR3 DNA: TGCGCCAGCAGGTCAGCGACCGGGGAGCTGTTTTTT
D gene: -; J gene: TRBJ1-6; clone size: -; V gene: TRBV10-3; CDR3 protein: CAIKQGDSPLHF; CDR3 DNA: TGTGCCATCAAACAGGGCGACTCACCCCTCCACTTT
D gene: -; J gene: TRBJ2-2; clone size: -; V gene: TRBV7-9; CDR3 protein: CASSSVFGENTGELFF; CDR3 DNA: TGTGCCAGCAGCTCCGTTTTCGGGGAGAACACCGGGGAGCTGTTTTTT
D gene: TRBD1; J gene: TRBJ1-2; clone size: few; V gene: TRBV6-5; CDR3 protein: CASSSDRAGGYTF; CDR3 DNA: TGTGCCAGCAGTTCGGACAGGGCAGGCGGCTACACCTTC
D gene: -; J gene: TRBJ1-3; clone size: -; V gene: TRBV6-1; CDR3 protein: CASSEPGKGSGNTIYF; CDR3 DNA: TGTGCCAGCAGTGAACCGGGGAAAGGCTCTGGAAACACCATATATTTT
D gene: TRBD1; J gene: TRBJ1-6; clone size: few; V gene: TRBV30; CDR3 protein: CAWSGQGNSPLHF; CDR3 DNA: TGTGCCTGGAGCGGACAGGGGAATTCACCCCTCCACTTT
D gene: -; J gene: TRBJ2-5; clone size: -; V gene: TRBV6-5; CDR3 protein: CASREAAQETQYF; CDR3 DNA: TGTGCCAGCAGAGAAGCGGCCCAAGAGACCCAGTACTTC
D gene: TRBD1; J gene: TRBJ1-1; clone size: -; V gene: TRBV6-5; CDR3 protein: CASTPSRTGGTEAFF; CDR3 DNA: TGTGCCAGCACCCCGTCCAGGACAGGGGGCACTGAAGCTTTCTTT
D gene: TRBD1; J gene: TRBJ1-2; clone size: -; V gene: TRBV5-6; CDR3 protein: CASSFTGQGRSYGYTF; CDR3 DNA: TGTGCCAGCAGCTTCACCGGACAGGGTAGGAGCTATGGCTACACCTTC
D gene: -; J gene: TRBJ2-3; clone size: -; V gene: TRBV6-5; CDR3 protein: CASSYRSVRDTQYF; CDR3 DNA: TGTGCCAGCAGTTACCGGTCGGTCCGTGATACGCAGTATTTT
D gene: TRBD2; J gene: TRBJ2-1; clone size: -; V gene: TRBV25-1; CDR3 protein: CASNVAGRDEQFF; CDR3 DNA: TGTGCCAGCAACGTAGCGGGCCGGGATGAGCAGTTCTTC
D gene: -; J gene: TRBJ1-2; clone size: few; V gene: TRBV4-2; CDR3 protein: CASSQEDSYGYTF; CDR3 DNA: TGTGCCAGCAGCCAAGAAGACAGCTATGGCTACACCTTC
D gene: -; J gene: TRBJ1-1; clone size: -; V gene: TRBV6-5; CDR3 protein: CASSPGGNTEAFF; CDR3 DNA: TGTGCCAGCAGTCCTGGCGGGAACACTGAAGCTTTCTTT
D gene: TRBD2; J gene: TRBJ2-3; clone size: -; V gene: TRBV5-4; CDR3 protein: CASSSAGGAPDTQYF; CDR3 DNA: TGTGCCAGCAGCTCAGCGGGAGGTGCACCAGATACGCAGTATTTT
D gene: -; J gene: TRBJ1-2; clone size: once; V gene: TRBV19; CDR3 protein: CASTPDSASQTHYYGYTF; CDR3 DNA: TGTGCCAGTACCCCTGACTCCGCCAGCCAGACCCACTACTATGGCTACACCTTC
D gene: -; J gene: TRBJ2-5; clone size: -; V gene: TRBV5-1; CDR3 protein: CASSYQGHGETQYF; CDR3 DNA: TGCGCCAGCAGCTACCAGGGGCATGGGGAGACCCAGTACTTC
D gene: TRBD1; J gene: TRBJ2-3; clone size: -; V gene: TRBV11-1; CDR3 protein: CASSHRDRGKGTDTQYF; CDR3 DNA: TGTGCCAGCAGCCACCGTGACAGGGGAAAGGGCACAGATACGCAGTATTTT
D gene: TRBD1; J gene: TRBJ2-3; clone size: once; V gene: TRBV27; CDR3 protein: CASSRGQGGSTDTQYF; CDR3 DNA: TGTGCCAGCAGCCGTGGACAGGGGGGTAGCACAGATACGCAGTATTTT
D gene: TRBD2; J gene: TRBJ2-1; clone size: -; V gene: TRBV27; CDR3 protein: CASSLLGLAGEGQFF; CDR3 DNA: TGTGCCAGCAGTCTCCTAGGACTAGCGGGAGAGGGGCAGTTCTTC
D gene: TRBD2; J gene: TRBJ2-3; clone size: -; V gene: TRBV4-1; CDR3 protein: CASSQGSGGGADTQYF; CDR3 DNA: TGCGCCAGCAGCCAAGGTAGCGGGGGGGGTGCAGATACGCAGTATTTT
D gene: TRBD2; J gene: TRBJ2-7; clone size: -; V gene: TRBV10-3; CDR3 protein: CAIRPGLAGGAYEQYF; CDR3 DNA: TGTGCCATCAGGCCGGGACTAGCGGGAGGGGCTTACGAGCAGTACTTC
D gene: -; J gene: TRBJ2-3; clone size: once; V gene: TRBV2; CDR3 protein: CASRNGDTQYF; CDR3 DNA: TGTGCCAGCAGAAACGGGGATACGCAGTATTTT
D gene: -; J gene: TRBJ2-1; clone size: -; V gene: TRBV5-1; CDR3 protein: CASSHEQGYNEQFF; CDR3 DNA: TGCGCCAGCAGCCATGAACAGGGATACAATGAGCAGTTCTTC
D gene: TRBD1; J gene: TRBJ2-6; clone size: -; V gene: TRBV29-1; CDR3 protein: CSASGRGQGSSGANVLTF; CDR3 DNA: TGCAGCGCCTCAGGGCGGGGACAGGGTAGCTCTGGGGCCAACGTCCTGACTTTC
D gene: TRBD2; J gene: TRBJ2-5; clone size: -; V gene: TRBV5-6; CDR3 protein: CASSLGGLAGVEETQYF; CDR3 DNA: TGTGCCAGCAGCTTGGGGGGACTAGCGGGAGTTGAGGAGACCCAGTACTTC
D gene: -; J gene: TRBJ1-2; clone size: once; V gene: TRBV6-5; CDR3 protein: CASRPGVLIGYGYTF; CDR3 DNA: TGTGCCAGCCGCCCCGGGGTCCTTATTGGCTATGGCTACACCTTC
D gene: TRBD1; J gene: TRBJ1-5; clone size: once; V gene: TRBV15; CDR3 protein: CATSRETGVQPQHF; CDR3 DNA: TGTGCCACCAGCAGAGAAACAGGGGTTCAGCCCCAGCATTTT
D gene: TRBD2; J gene: TRBJ2-1; clone size: few; V gene: TRBV4-1; CDR3 protein: CASSQERRGAYNEQFF; CDR3 DNA: TGCGCCAGCAGCCAAGAGCGGCGGGGGGCCTACAATGAGCAGTTCTTC
D gene: -; J gene: TRBJ2-5; clone size: -; V gene: TRBV5-1; CDR3 protein: CASSLGLAQETQYF; CDR3 DNA: TGCGCCAGCAGCTTGGGGCTAGCGCAAGAGACCCAGTACTTC
D gene: TRBD1; J gene: TRBJ2-1; clone size: once; V gene: TRBV14; CDR3 protein: CASSQGQGWFNEQFF; CDR3 DNA: TGTGCCAGCAGCCAAGGACAGGGTTGGTTCAATGAGCAGTTCTTC
D gene: -; J gene: TRBJ1-2; clone size: -; V gene: TRBV6-1; CDR3 protein: CASSESSGSYGYTF; CDR3 DNA: TGTGCCAGCAGTGAATCGTCAGGCTCCTATGGCTACACCTTC
D gene: -; J gene: TRBJ1-5; clone size: -; V gene: TRBV27; CDR3 protein: CASSPGAGGNQPQHF; CDR3 DNA: TGTGCCAGCTCCCCCGGAGCAGGGGGCAATCAGCCCCAGCATTTT